These T cell receptor beta chains were read from a single sample in a study of blood T cell repertoires in COVID-19. TCRdb's copy holds only in-frame clones and misses some; the assay was immunoSEQ multiplex PCR. The sample carries 250,000 to 300,000 clones, about 89% recorded once. Sequences were obtained from peripheral blood. These receptors all come from a man aged 45-65 years with acute or convalescent COVID-19. CDR3s include the opening cysteine and the closing phenylalanine or tryptophan. The D gene is left open where the match is weak. Part of the rows lack a size; the others show once, few, many or a class for expanded clones.

abundance: NA
v_gene: TRBV5-6
j_gene: TRBJ2-1
d_gene: NA
len: 11
CDR3nt: TGTGCCAGCAGCTTGGGTCGGGGGCAGTTCTTC
CDR3aa: CASSLGRGQFF

abundance: once
v_gene: TRBV9
j_gene: TRBJ2-1
d_gene: TRBD2
len: 14
CDR3nt: TGTGCCAGCAGCCTGGGACTAGCAAACAATGAGCAGTTCTTC
CDR3aa: CASSLGLANNEQFF

abundance: few
v_gene: TRBV29-1
j_gene: TRBJ2-1
d_gene: TRBD2
len: 16
CDR3nt: TGCAGCGTTGATCTAAGCGGGGGGGCCTGGCTAGGTGAGCAGTTCTTC
CDR3aa: CSVDLSGGAWLGEQFF

abundance: NA
v_gene: TRBV18
j_gene: TRBJ1-1
d_gene: NA
len: 13
CDR3nt: TGTGCCAGCTGGGGGGGCCGTAGCACTGAAGCTTTCTTT
CDR3aa: CASWGGRSTEAFF

abundance: NA
v_gene: TRBV19
j_gene: TRBJ1-1
d_gene: NA
len: 12
CDR3nt: TGTGCCAGTGGCGGGTGGGACACTGAAGCTTTCTTT
CDR3aa: CASGGWDTEAFF

abundance: once
v_gene: TRBV18
j_gene: TRBJ1-5
d_gene: NA
len: 13
CDR3nt: TGTGCCAGCTCACGGCAGGGTAATCAGCCCCAGCATTTT
CDR3aa: CASSRQGNQPQHF

abundance: NA
v_gene: TRBV6-6
j_gene: TRBJ1-1
d_gene: TRBD1
len: 16
CDR3nt: TGTGCCAGCAGTCATGGGACAGGGGGCTCGTACACTGAAGCTTTCTTT
CDR3aa: CASSHGTGGSYTEAFF

abundance: NA
v_gene: TRBV18
j_gene: TRBJ2-7
d_gene: NA
len: 14
CDR3nt: TGTGCCAGCTCACCTAACCCGTCGGCCTACGAGCAGTACTTC
CDR3aa: CASSPNPSAYEQYF

abundance: NA
v_gene: TRBV7-8
j_gene: TRBJ1-5
d_gene: TRBD1
len: 16
CDR3nt: TGTGCCAGCAGCTCGAACGACAGGGTGGGCAATCAGCCCCAGCATTTT
CDR3aa: CASSSNDRVGNQPQHF

abundance: NA
v_gene: TRBV10-3
j_gene: TRBJ1-5
d_gene: NA
len: 14
CDR3nt: TGTGCCATCAGTGCGGCGCTACAGGGTCAGCCCCAGCATTTT
CDR3aa: CAISAALQGQPQHF

abundance: NA
v_gene: TRBV4-1
j_gene: TRBJ2-7
d_gene: TRBD1
len: 16
CDR3nt: TGCGCCAGCAGCCCATCACCGGGACAGGGAACCTACGAGCAGTACTTC
CDR3aa: CASSPSPGQGTYEQYF